This T cell receptor (beta chain) was sequenced during a study of vaccination effects on CD4 cells after COVID-19. Study at large: Every participant took two doses of the BNT162b2 or mRNA-1273 vaccine.

Sequencing followed a ViraFEST assay step that expanded antigen-specific CD4+ T cells with viral peptide pools. Isolation of CD4+ T cells took place after less than 12 days of culture. According to the study, vaccine recipients showed no prior SARS-CoV-2 infection and negative nucleocapsid antibodies. Here immunoSEQ multiplex PCR was the method, and the copy in TCRdb shows in-frame clones only, minus some. Of roughly 41,000 clones in the sample, around 67% were seen once. On this clone itself: The antigen is undetermined.

Trimming shortened V by 7 bases and J by 0 bases, and 10 bases separated the two germline ends. The germline gives CDR1 SNHLY, CDR2 FYNNEI. The CDR3 loop spans 14 amino acids. The sequences come from CD4+ T cells from PBMCs cultured with HCoV-OC43 spike peptides, collected before COVID-19 vaccination. This sample's subset: HCoV-OC43 spike overlapping peptide pool stimulation. The chain has TRBV2 and TRBJ1-3; D uncertain. The clonotype was recovered from a human donor who received a COVID-19 vaccine. CDR3 sequence reads: CASKGGSSGNTIYF. CDR3 bases: TGTGCCAGCAAAGGTGGTAGCTCTGGAAACACCATATATTTT.